The 15 T cell receptor beta chains reported below all come from one sample, sequenced in a study of CD8+CD57+ T cells in acquired aplastic anemia. Template material for TCR beta VDJ and CDR3 profiling consisted of genomic DNA. TCRdb analysed the reads with MiXCR anew, one entry per CDR3 protein. The sample includes approximately 95,000 distinct CDR3 sequences, roughly two thirds of them seen just once. Patients who underwent sequencing had shown CD8+CD57+ cell expansion by flow cytometry. Sequencing used sorted CD4+, CD8+, or CD8+CD57+ T cells (not recorded which) from PBMCs. All receptors derive from a human donor with aplastic anemia.

This rearrangement joins TRBV10-3 to TRBJ2-2; no definite D call. In germline, CDR1 is ENHRY, CDR2 SYGVKD. The CDR3 has 15 residues. V lost 8 bases, J lost 5 bases, and 18 bases lay in between. For the CDR3, the DNA is TGTGCCATCTTGCGGCGGAGCGAAGGGACCGGGGAGCTGTTTTTT. This gives the protein CAILRRSEGTGELFF.

The rearrangement joins TRBV10-3 to TRBJ2-3; D gene ambiguous. The germline V and J ends were trimmed by 3 bases and 1 base, with 14 bases remaining between them. This CDR3 is 16 amino acids long. Germline CDR1 ENHRY, CDR2 SYGVKD. The CDR3 bases are TGTGCCATCAGTGACCAGCGCCGGTCGCGCACAGATACGCAGTATTTT. It encodes CAISDQRRSRTDTQYF.

The V call is TRBV7-3, the J call TRBJ2-3; TRBD1 is a possible D gene (5 bases). The V and J ends lost 9 bases and 0 bases respectively, with 13 bases between them. Germline V gene data show CDR1 as SGHTA and CDR2 as FQGTGA. The CDR3 totals 14 residues. The CDR3 loop reads CARGESHSTDTQYF. The CDR3 region has the DNA TGTGCCAGAGGGGAATCACATAGCACAGATACGCAGTATTTT.

A note on this clonotype: Germline and junction disagree at one end, which may indicate a read error. The rearrangement joins TRBV7-9 to TRBJ2-5; 10 bases are a match to TRBD2. The V gene's germline CDR1 is SEHNR and CDR2 FQNEAQ (reference sequence). The CDR3 loop spans 15 amino acids. The CDR3 loop is CASSLLAGDQETQYF. The CDR3 DNA sequence: TGTGCCAGCAGCTTACTAGCGGGGGACCAAGAGACCCAGTACTTT.

The chain has TRBV19 and TRBJ2-7; the match to TRBD1 covers 11 bases. The V and J ends lost 5 bases and 5 bases, in that order; junction bases with no gene match: 8. Germline CDR1 LNHDA, CDR2 SQIVND (reference sequence). The CDR3 totals 15 residues. CDR3 amino acids: CASSARDRGTDEQYF. The CDR3 DNA is TGTGCCAGTAGTGCCCGGGACAGGGGGACCGACGAGCAGTACTTC.

The J gene is TRBJ1-6, the V gene TRBV30, with D unclear. Germline CDR1 and CDR2: GTSNPN and SVGIG (reference sequence). The V and J ends lost 7 bases and 7 bases respectively, with 11 bases between them. This CDR3 is 12 amino acids long. CDR3 sequence reads: CAYRGRNSPLHF. CDR3 nucleotides: TGTGCCTACAGAGGAAGGAATTCACCCCTCCACTTT.

The chain employs TRBV10-2 and TRBJ1-2; D might be TRBD1 (5 bases). There are 14 residues in the CDR3. Trimming left V 3 bases short and J 2 bases short, with 10 bases between. Per the germline V gene, CDR1 is WSHSY and CDR2 is SAAADI. The CDR3 DNA follows: TGCGCCAGCAGTGACTCGGGGCAGAACTATGGCTACACCTTC. Protein product: CASSDSGQNYGYTF.

V gene TRBV10-3 combines with J gene TRBJ1-1; D possibly corresponds to TRBD1 (6 bases). CDR3 length: 14 amino acids. V was shortened by 4 bases and J by 2 bases, with 11 bases between the two germline ends. In germline, CDR1 is ENHRY, CDR2 SYGVKD. The CDR3 reads CAISGGGTNTEAFF. CDR3 in DNA: TGTGCCATCAGTGGTGGAGGGACAAACACTGAAGCTTTCTTT.

The chain uses TRBV7-2 and TRBJ2-7; a possible D gene is TRBD2 (5 bases). The CDR3 is 14 residues long. CDR1 is SGHTA, CDR2 FQGNSA, per germline. Trimming removed 3 bases from V and 2 bases from J, with 11 bases in between. This chain's CDR3 is CASSFPGYTYEQYF. DNA of the CDR3: TGTGCCAGCAGCTTCCCGGGGTATACCTACGAGCAGTACTTC.

In this sample, this clonotype turned up a few times. V and J are TRBV10-1 and TRBJ2-7; a possible D gene is TRBD2 (6 bases). CDR1 WNHNN and CDR2 SYGVQD come from the germline V gene (reference sequence). This CDR3 has 15 amino acids. V was clipped by 2 bases and J by 2 bases, with 13 bases between them. As DNA, the CDR3 is TGCGCCAGCAGTGAGCGGCGGGGAGGCCCCTACGAGCAGTACTTC. This gives the protein CASSERRGGPYEQYF.

The rearrangement uses TRBV2 and TRBJ1-2, with D unresolved. Trimming left V 0 bases short and J 0 bases short, with 8 bases between. There are 15 residues in the CDR3. Germline V gene lookup returns CDR1 SNHLY and CDR2 FYNNEI. CDR3 nucleotides: TGTGCCAGCAGTGAAGCGGAAGGTTCTAACTATGGCTACACCTTC. It yields the protein CASSEAEGSNYGYTF. The whole variable domain, filled in from reference TRBV2 and TRBJ1-2, reads EPEVTQTPSHQVTQMGQEVILRCVPISNHLYFYWYRQILGQKVEFLVSFYNNEISEKSEIFDDQFSVERPDGSNFTLKIRSTKLEDSAMYFCASSEAEGSNYGYTFGSGTRLTVV.

This clonotype was recorded a few times. The CDR3 reads CSARTGNYGYTF. In DNA form, the CDR3 reads TGCAGTGCTAGAACTGGGAACTATGGCTACACCTTC. This sequence joins TRBV20-1 and TRBJ1-2; unclear D gene. From germline, CDR1 is DFQATT and CDR2 SNEGSKA (reference sequence). Trimming left V 2 bases short and J 2 bases short, with 6 bases between. This CDR3 has 12 amino acids.

The chain uses TRBV15 and TRBJ2-1, with D unclear. There are 11 residues in the CDR3. Germline V gene lookup returns CDR1 LNHNV and CDR2 YYDKDF (reference sequence). The V and J ends lost 6 bases and 9 bases respectively, with 9 bases between them. For the CDR3, the DNA is TGTGCCACCAGGAGTTATGCTGAGCAGTTCTTC. Its protein product is CATRSYAEQFF.

This clonotype was detected only a few times. This chain joins TRBV5-1 and TRBJ1-1; TRBD1 might be the D (6 bases). The CDR3 spans 13 residues. Germline V lookup: CDR1 SGHRS, CDR2 YFSETQ. Trimming left V 0 bases short and J 3 bases short, with 6 bases between. The CDR3 region is CASSLDRDTEAFF. The CDR3 DNA reads as TGCGCCAGCAGCTTGGACAGGGACACTGAAGCTTTCTTT.

V and J are TRBV19 and TRBJ1-5; D may be TRBD1 (5 bases). There are 15 residues in the CDR3. Germline V gene sequence: CDR1 LNHDA, CDR2 SQIVND (reference sequence). V was trimmed by 6 bases and J by 2 bases, leaving 14 bases between them. CDR3: CASRTGSAGNQPQHF. CDR3 nucleotide sequence: TGTGCCAGTAGAACAGGCTCAGCGGGCAATCAGCCCCAGCATTTT.